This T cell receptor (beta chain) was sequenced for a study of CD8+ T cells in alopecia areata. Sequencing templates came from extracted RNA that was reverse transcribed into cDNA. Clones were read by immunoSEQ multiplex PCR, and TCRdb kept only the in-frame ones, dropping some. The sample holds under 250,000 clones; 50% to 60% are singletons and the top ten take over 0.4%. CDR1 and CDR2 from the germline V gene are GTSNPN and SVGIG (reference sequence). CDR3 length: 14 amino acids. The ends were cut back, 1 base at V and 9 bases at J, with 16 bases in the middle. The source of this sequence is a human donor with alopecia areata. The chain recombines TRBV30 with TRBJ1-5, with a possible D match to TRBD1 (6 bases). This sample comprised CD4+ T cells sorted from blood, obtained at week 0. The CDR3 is CAWSGGAQSRPQHF. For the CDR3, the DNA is TGTGCCTGGAGTGGGGGGGCCCAGTCCCGGCCCCAGCATTTT.